The 31 T cell receptor beta chains below come from one sample, sequenced in a study of shared clonotypes between healthy human individuals. Profiled with immunoSEQ multiplex PCR; TCRdb holds only in-frame clones, not every one. The table has around 1.1 million clones, roughly 77% seen once. Sequencing was carried out using memory CD4+ T cells from PBMCs. Subset: CD45RA-negative fraction. The receptors come from a man between 18 and 29 years old in good health. Some clones in this sample may be carry-over from other donors' samples.

The J gene is TRBJ1-2, the V gene TRBV18, with no clear D. V lost 3 bases, J lost 4 bases, and 6 bases lay in between. CDR1 is KGHSH, CDR2 LQKENI, per germline. This CDR3 has 12 amino acids. CDR3 bases: TGTGCCAGCTCACCCACGATCTATGGCTACACCTTC. Translation gives CASSPTIYGYTF.

V and J are TRBV9 and TRBJ2-2; 8 bases are shared with TRBD2. Trimming took 0 bases from V and 6 from J; bases not matched to a gene: 4. In germline, CDR1 is SGDLS, CDR2 YYNGEE. The length of the CDR3 is 15 residues. The CDR3 region is CASSVVGRASGELFF. The CDR3 DNA reads as TGTGCCAGCAGCGTAGTCGGGAGGGCCTCCGGGGAGCTGTTTTTT. The variable domain in full, with the rest retrieved from reference TRBV9 and TRBJ2-2, is DSGVTQTPKHLITATGQRVTLRCSPRSGDLSVYWYQQSLDQGLQFLIQYYNGEERAKGNILERFSAQQFPDLHSELNLSSLELGDSALYFCASSVVGRASGELFFGEGSRLTVL.

The DNA of the CDR3 is TGTGCCAGCAGCTTCGGGGCCCAAGCCAACCAAGAGACCCAGTACTTC. This codes for CASSFGAQANQETQYF. V gene TRBV5-6 combines with J gene TRBJ2-5; D could derive from TRBD1 or TRBD2 (5 bases each). CDR3 size: 16 residues. Trimming removed 2 bases at V and 0 bases at J, with 14 bases between. Germline-derived CDR1 and CDR2 are SGHDT and YYEEEE.

On this clone itself: One base away lies a much larger clone, so this may be a sequencing read error. Other nucleotide sequences in the sample specify the same CDR3. In DNA, the CDR3 is TGTGCCTGGAGTGGAGATAGCCAAGAGACCCAGTACTTC. Translation gives CAWSGDSQETQYF. The rearrangement joins TRBV30 to TRBJ2-5; D unresolved. Germline assignment: CDR1 GTSNPN and CDR2 SVGIG (reference sequence). Trimming cost V 1 base and J 1 base, with 7 bases left between them. This CDR3 comprises 13 residues.

The gene calls are TRBV11-2 and TRBJ1-1; D may be TRBD1 (5 bases). This CDR3 has 18 amino acids. Germline assignment: CDR1 SGHAT and CDR2 FQNNGV. The germline V and J ends were trimmed by 5 bases and 1 base, with 23 bases remaining between them. This CDR3 reads CASSITALRGATNTEAFF. The DNA for the CDR3 is TGTGCCAGCAGCATTACGGCCTTAAGAGGGGCGACGAACACTGAAGCTTTCTTT.

The gene calls are TRBV2 and TRBJ2-7, with TRBD2 matching over 7 bases. Germline values: CDR1 SNHLY, CDR2 FYNNEI. Losses at the gene ends were 1 base for V and 4 bases for J; bases not matched to a gene: 7. The length of the CDR3 is 15 residues. In nucleotides, the CDR3 is TGTGCCAGCAGTGAAGAGGGTGCTAGCGGTTACGAGCAGTACTTC. Protein: CASSEEGASGYEQYF.

The sample holds a few counts of this clone. V usage is TRBV6-5 and J usage is TRBJ1-5, with D hard to call. Trimming removed 6 bases from V and 5 bases from J, with 11 bases in between. Per the germline V gene, CDR1 is MNHEY and CDR2 is SVGAGI. There are 13 residues in the CDR3. The CDR3 DNA sequence: TGTGCCAGCAGACTGGACGACCATCAGCCCCAGCATTTT. Translated: CASRLDDHQPQHF.

The rearrangement uses TRBV6-6 and TRBJ1-3, with 7 bases lining up with TRBD1. Trimming took 10 bases from V and 1 from J; bases not matched to a gene: 7. The CDR3 has 14 amino acids. CDR1 and CDR2 from the germline V gene are MNHNY and SVGAGI (reference sequence). In DNA, the CDR3 is TGTGCCACGAAAGGGGGACAGTCTGGAAACACCATATATTTT. Translated: CATKGGQSGNTIYF.

This chain joins TRBV7-9 and TRBJ2-3, with TRBD2 matching over 7 bases. The V gene end was trimmed by 4 bases and the J gene end by 2 bases; junction bases not matched to a gene: 9. CDR3 length equals 16 residues. Looked up from germline, CDR1 is SEHNR and CDR2 is FQNEAQ (reference sequence). The CDR3: CASSSPRGVPTDTQYF. The CDR3 coding sequence is TGTGCCAGCAGCTCGCCCCGGGGGGTCCCCACAGATACGCAGTATTTT.

This sequence joins TRBV5-4 and TRBJ1-2; TRBD1 aligns across 9 bases. Germline assignment: CDR1 SGHNT and CDR2 YYREEE (reference sequence). Trimming at V came to 0 bases and at J to 8 bases, leaving 5 bases not matched to a gene. This CDR3 has 14 residues. The CDR3 reads CASSLGDREGGYTF. As DNA, the CDR3 is TGTGCCAGCAGCTTGGGGGACAGGGAGGGAGGCTACACCTTC.

This clone was counted many times. The rearrangement uses TRBV30 and TRBJ1-2; D remains ambiguous. The CDR3 is 10 residues long. Germline lookup yields CDR1 GTSNPN and CDR2 SVGIG (reference sequence). With 3 bases removed from V and 3 bases from J, the gap between germline ends came to 2 bases. CDR3 region: CAWRDYGYTF. CDR3 in DNA: TGTGCCTGGAGGGACTATGGCTACACCTTC.

The chain couples TRBV7-9 to TRBJ1-2, with 11 bases identical to TRBD1. The germline CDR1 and CDR2 sequences are SEHNR and FQNEAQ (reference sequence). This CDR3 contains 14 residues. Trimming at V came to 7 bases and at J to 5 bases, leaving 6 bases not matched to a gene. The CDR3 sequence: CASTQGQGGYGYTF. The CDR3 nucleotides read TGTGCCAGCACCCAGGGACAGGGGGGTTATGGCTACACCTTC.

This clone was seen many times. CDR3: CAISANNQPQHF. In DNA form, the CDR3 reads TGTGCCATCAGTGCCAACAATCAGCCCCAGCATTTT. V is TRBV10-3 and J is TRBJ1-5; no clear D. Trimming took off 4 bases at V and 3 bases at J, with 4 bases between the two ends. Germline V lookup: CDR1 ENHRY, CDR2 SYGVKD. The CDR3 covers 12 residues.

The chain is built from TRBV10-3 and TRBJ1-1; D remains ambiguous. The CDR3 is 15 amino acids. Germline V CDR1 and CDR2: ENHRY, SYGVKD. V was clipped by 2 bases and J by 0 bases, with 10 bases between them. As DNA, the CDR3 is TGTGCCATCAGTGAGGAGTCCCTGATGAACACTGAAGCTTTCTTT. It encodes CAISEESLMNTEAFF.

This clone was counted a few times. This rearrangement joins TRBV21-1 to TRBJ1-1; the DNA was not used to check the table's D call, TRBD1. TRBV21-1 is classified as a pseudogene. The CDR3 extends over 11 amino acids. The CDR3 bases are TGTGCCAGCAGTAGGGGGACTGAAGCTTTCTTT. Translating it yields CASSRGTEAFF.

The chain links TRBV28 to TRBJ2-1; 7 nucleotides align to TRBD2. Germline assignment: CDR1 MDHEN and CDR2 SYDVKM. The CDR3 sequence is 18 residues long. Losses at the gene ends were 6 bases for V and 3 bases for J; bases not matched to a gene: 17. The CDR3 DNA sequence: TGTGCCAGCAGCCGCCTGGCTGGAGGAGCGGGGTTCTACAATGAGCAGTTCTTC. It codes for CASSRLAGGAGFYNEQFF.

The rearrangement uses TRBV6-1 and TRBJ1-2; tentative D call: TRBD1 (6 bases). Germline V gene sequence: CDR1 MNHNS, CDR2 SASEGT. With 8 bases removed from V and 0 bases from J, the gap between germline ends came to 13 bases. This CDR3 is 14 amino acids long. In nucleotides, the CDR3 is TGTGCCAGCCGGGAGGGGGGGTCTAACTATGGCTACACCTTC. Amino acid sequence: CASREGGSNYGYTF.

The V and J genes are TRBV14 and TRBJ1-1, with TRBD1 matching 7 bases. This CDR3 is built from 19 residues. The germline V gene has CDR1 SGHDN and CDR2 FVKESK. Trimming at V came to 1 base and at J to 4 bases, leaving 18 bases not matched to a gene. CDR3 DNA: TGTGCCAGCAGCCAAGTATGTGGGACAGAGCCTGGATGGAGCACTGAAGCTTTCTTT. Translation gives CASSQVCGTEPGWSTEAFF.

The genes are TRBV7-9 and TRBJ2-2; no firm D call. Trimming pared 11 bases from V and 1 base from J, leaving 17 bases between. Germline V gives CDR1 SEHNR, CDR2 FQNEAQ (reference sequence). There are 15 residues in the CDR3. The chain's CDR3 is CALLGRRRNTGELFF. The CDR3 coding sequence is TGTGCCCTCCTTGGCCGGAGACGGAACACCGGGGAGCTGTTTTTT.

V gene TRBV28 combines with J gene TRBJ2-2, with D uncertain. Trimming shortened V by 4 bases and J by 7 bases, and 16 bases separated the two germline ends. Germline V gene sequence: CDR1 MDHEN, CDR2 SYDVKM. This CDR3 is 15 amino acids long. This chain's CDR3 is CASSSTSGIGGELFF. CDR3 bases: TGTGCCAGCAGTTCAACAAGTGGGATTGGCGGGGAGCTGTTTTTT.

This chain joins TRBV28 and TRBJ2-2, with 10 bases fitting TRBD2. The CDR3 is made up of 15 amino acids. Per germline, CDR1 MDHEN and CDR2 SYDVKM. V shed 6 bases and J 1 base; nucleotides not matched to a gene: 2. CDR3 residues: CASRLAGVNTGELFF. For the CDR3, the DNA is TGTGCCAGCAGGCTAGCGGGAGTGAACACCGGGGAGCTGTTTTTT.

The chain employs TRBV5-4 and TRBJ2-7, with D perhaps TRBD2 (5 bases). Trimming removed 3 bases at V and 0 bases at J, with 13 bases between. The length of the CDR3 is 15 residues. Germline V gene sequence: CDR1 SGHNT, CDR2 YYREEE (reference sequence). The DNA for the CDR3 is TGTGCCAGCAGCTCATCGAGGGTTGGCTCCTACGAGCAGTACTTC. Translating it yields CASSSSRVGSYEQYF.

J is TRBJ2-7 and V is TRBV11-2; either TRBD1 or TRBD2 may fit D (5 bases each). The germline V and J ends were trimmed by 3 bases and 5 bases, with 17 bases remaining between them. The germline CDR1 and CDR2 sequences are SGHAT and FQNNGV. This CDR3 is 15 amino acids long. The CDR3 coding sequence is TGTGCCAGCAGCTTTTCGCGGGTAAGGGGCCACGAGCAGTACTTC. Protein: CASSFSRVRGHEQYF.

This clone was recorded only once. The V and J genes are TRBV29-1 and TRBJ2-1; TRBD1 aligns across 7 bases. This CDR3 is 15 amino acids long. The junction had 17 bases not matched to a gene; V was cut back by 7 bases and J by 8 bases. Germline V gene sequence: CDR1 SQVTM, CDR2 ANQGSEA. The CDR3 DNA reads as TGCAGCGCCCTACGATACAGGGGCCCCAGGGATGAGCAGTTCTTC. Amino acid sequence: CSALRYRGPRDEQFF.

The chain recombines TRBV28 with TRBJ2-7; D possibly matches TRBD1 or TRBD2 (5 bases each). Germline loops: CDR1 MDHEN, CDR2 SYDVKM. V gave up 3 bases and J gave up 5 bases, with 11 bases separating them. The CDR3 has 13 amino acids. In DNA, the CDR3 is TGTGCCAGCAGTTTCCGGGACCCTAACGAGCAGTACTTC. Encoded protein: CASSFRDPNEQYF.

The chain recombines TRBV5-1 with TRBJ2-7; 9 positions match TRBD1. Unmatched junction bases numbered 11, after V lost 0 bases and J lost 7 bases. CDR1 is SGHRS and CDR2 is YFSETQ in the germline V gene. The length of the CDR3 is 16 residues. CDR3 DNA: TGCGCCAGCAGCTTGGGCGGGACAGGGCTCGGGGAGGAGCAGTACTTC. Its translation: CASSLGGTGLGEEQYF.

The V and J genes are TRBV4-3 and TRBJ2-2; D unresolved. Germline V gives CDR1 LGHNA, CDR2 YSLEER. This CDR3 spans 14 amino acids. The V and J ends lost 0 bases and 6 bases respectively, with 8 bases between them. CDR3: CASSQDSTPGELFF. CDR3 coding DNA: TGCGCCAGCAGCCAAGATTCCACCCCCGGGGAGCTGTTTTTT.

V and J are TRBV7-3 and TRBJ2-7, with 9 bases aligning to TRBD2. This CDR3 has 15 amino acids. From germline, CDR1 is SGHTA and CDR2 FQGTGA. J was trimmed by 6 bases and V by 5 bases; bases with no gene match: 11. The chain's CDR3 is CASSPGPGLAREQYF. DNA of the CDR3: TGTGCCAGCAGCCCTGGCCCGGGACTAGCACGCGAGCAGTACTTC.

The chain joins TRBV5-6 to TRBJ2-5; D gene uncertain. Trimming removed 0 bases at V and 1 base at J, with 7 bases between. The CDR3 contains 14 residues. The germline CDR1 and CDR2 sequences are SGHDT and YYEEEE. The CDR3 is CASSLEAFQETQYF. The CDR3 bases are TGTGCCAGCAGCTTGGAGGCTTTCCAAGAGACCCAGTACTTC.

The rearrangement uses TRBV6-9 and TRBJ2-5; tentatively, D is TRBD2 (6 bases). Trimming shortened V by 3 bases and J by 1 base, and 12 bases separated the two germline ends. Per germline, CDR1 MNHGY and CDR2 SVAAGI. The CDR3 is made up of 15 amino acids. CDR3 DNA sequence: TGTGCCAGCAGTTACGAATCCGGGGGCCAAGAGACCCAGTACTTC. Its translation: CASSYESGGQETQYF.

This rearrangement joins TRBV7-2 to TRBJ1-2; D might be TRBD1 (6 bases). The CDR3 has 15 amino acids. The V end was cut by 2 bases, the J end by 4 bases, with 14 bases between. The germline gives CDR1 SGHTA, CDR2 FQGNSA. CDR3 residues: CASSLLRVRGYGYTF. The CDR3 nucleotides are TGTGCCAGCAGCTTACTAAGGGTCAGGGGCTATGGCTACACCTTC.